A single sample gave rise to the 10 T cell receptor beta chains below, sequenced in a study of cytomegalovirus exposure and HLA in healthy donors. The PCR made use of 60 Vbeta and 13 Jbeta primers. Only in-frame clones appear in the TCRdb table, and some are missing; sequencing was by immunoSEQ multiplex PCR. The top ten clones hold roughly 1.3% of a sample with tens of thousands of clones, 81% of them seen once. The specimen sequenced was PBMCs. These receptors were obtained from a girl aged 2 to 9 in good health and CMV-seropositive.

This chain connects TRBV10-3 to TRBJ2-3; 9 bases are a match to TRBD2. V dropped 8 bases and J dropped 1; count of bases not matched to a gene: 1. This CDR3 comprises 13 residues. CDR1 is ENHRY, CDR2 SYGVKD, per germline. CDR3 nucleotides: TGTGCCATCCGGACTAGCGGCACAGATACGCAGTATTTT. Encoded protein: CAIRTSGTDTQYF.

The gene calls are TRBV5-1 and TRBJ2-2; TRBD2 aligns across 7 bases. Germline-derived CDR1 and CDR2 are SGHRS and YFSETQ. Unmatched junction bases numbered 4, after V lost 3 bases and J lost 5 bases. This CDR3 has 14 amino acids. The CDR3 DNA reads TGCGCCAGCAGCTCCTGGGGGGGAACCGGGGAGCTGTTTTTT. It encodes CASSSWGGTGELFF.

The chain's CDR3 is CASSPHGTSGVKLSYEQYF. CDR3 in DNA: TGTGCCAGTAGTCCTCACGGGACTAGCGGCGTTAAGCTATCCTACGAGCAGTACTTC. The chain is built from TRBV19 and TRBJ2-7; the match to TRBD2 covers 11 bases. This CDR3 spans 19 amino acids. The trim removed 5 bases at V and 1 base at J, leaving 16 bases unmatched. Per germline, CDR1 LNHDA and CDR2 SQIVND (reference sequence).

V and J are TRBV6-1 and TRBJ2-3; D may be TRBD2 (6 bases). CDR3 length: 15 residues. V lost 3 bases, J lost 1 base, and 11 bases lay in between. CDR1 and CDR2 from the germline V gene are MNHNS and SASEGT. The DNA for the CDR3 is TGTGCCAGCAGTGAGGAGGGAGGAGGCACAGATACGCAGTATTTT. Translated, it gives CASSEEGGGTDTQYF.

The chain joins TRBV5-1 to TRBJ2-5, with D perhaps TRBD2 (5 bases). Germline V lookup: CDR1 SGHRS, CDR2 YFSETQ. This CDR3 comprises 15 residues. The V end was cut by 0 bases, the J end by 5 bases, with 14 bases between. Written as DNA, the CDR3 is TGCGCCAGCAGCTTGGCCCGGGGAAGGGAGGAGACCCAGTACTTC. Its protein is CASSLARGREETQYF.

This clone came up once. V gene TRBV27 combines with J gene TRBJ2-3, with 8 bases that match TRBD1. Trimming at V came to 1 base and at J to 3 bases, leaving 0 bases not matched to a gene. The germline V gene encodes CDR1 MNHEY and CDR2 SMNVEV (reference sequence). The CDR3 spans 14 residues. DNA for the CDR3: TGTGCCAGCAGTTTATACAGGGGGACAGATACGCAGTATTTT. Translation: CASSLYRGTDTQYF.

The V call is TRBV4-3, the J call TRBJ1-1; D remains unclear. Germline V gene data show CDR1 as LGHNA and CDR2 as YSLEER. The ends were cut back, 4 bases at V and 3 bases at J, with 3 bases in the middle. The CDR3 runs to 11 residues. The CDR3 here is CASSRDTEAFF. CDR3 nucleotides: TGCGCCAGCAGCCGCGACACTGAAGCTTTCTTT.

J is TRBJ1-6 and V is TRBV7-9, with D maybe TRBD1 (6 bases). Germline V gives CDR1 SEHNR, CDR2 FQNEAQ (reference sequence). The germline V and J ends were trimmed by 3 bases and 10 bases, with 10 bases remaining between them. The CDR3 spans 13 residues. CDR3 sequence reads: CASSFGGHSPLHF. DNA of the CDR3: TGTGCCAGCAGCTTCGGGGGGCACTCACCCCTCCACTTT. Supplemented by reference TRBV7-9 and TRBJ1-6, the full variable domain reads DTGVSQNPRHKITKRGQNVTFRCDPISEHNRLYWYRQTLGQGPEFLTYFQNEAQLEKSRLLSDRFSAERPKGSFSTLEIQRTEQGDSAMYLCASSFGGHSPLHFGNGTRLTVT.

V gene TRBV5-6 combines with J gene TRBJ1-1; 10 positions agree with TRBD1. With 4 bases clipped from V and 0 bases from J, the junction kept 15 bases outside the gene matches. Germline values: CDR1 SGHDT, CDR2 YYEEEE. This CDR3 is 19 amino acids long. The CDR3 DNA follows: TGTGCCAGCAGCGCGTTGCCAGACAGGGGGCGCAGGTTGAACACTGAAGCTTTCTTT. It specifies CASSALPDRGRRLNTEAFF.

This chain links TRBV11-1 with TRBJ2-6; 8 bases line up with TRBD1. Losses at the gene ends were 5 bases for V and 3 bases for J; bases not matched to a gene: 9. Germline V gives CDR1 SGHAT, CDR2 FQDESV (reference sequence). This CDR3 comprises 17 residues. The CDR3 DNA is TGTGCCAGCAGCAGGAGGACAGGGAGTTATGGGGCCAACGTCCTGACTTTC. The encoded protein is CASSRRTGSYGANVLTF.